This T cell receptor (beta chain) was captured by sequencing in a study of T-cell reconstitution after alpha-beta-depleted transplantation in children listed by TCRdb under 2016. Study-wide context: Using TCR repertoire profiling, the study followed T-cell immune reconstitution in a quantitative way in children after TCRalphabeta/CD19-depleted allogeneic hematopoietic cell transplantation.

Note on this clonotype: This receptor's antigen is unknown. Base qualities are not at hand, and no much larger clone is one base apart.

CDR3 length: 14 amino acids, cysteine to phenylalanine. Only the CDR3 portion is preserved as DNA: 42 bases, with reading frame beginning at the first base. The germline V gene (reference sequence) sets CDR1 to DFQATT and CDR2 to SNEGSKA. The trim is 2 bases for V and 3 bases for J, with a gap of 14 bases between the germline ends. The protocol used for the library was PCR. Sequencing was carried out with an Illumina HiSeq 2500. Molecular barcoding was employed in the preparation of TCR libraries, with unique molecular identifiers being used to normalize TCRbeta repertoire quantification. TCRdb ran its own pipeline on the public reads, namely fastp trimming at Q25 and MiXCR clone calling, and kept in-frame beta chains. For every CDR3 protein sequence, its rows merge into one entry that carries the most common genes and DNA. Counted in this sample were more than 550,000 distinct CDR3 sequences; about 11% of them appeared once. The ten largest clones capture about 4% of the sample.

This TCR was recovered from a human donor who donated a stem cell graft to a child with acute myeloid leukemia. The sample here was PBMCs from the stem cell graft donor, taken from the stem cell graft. The chain is assembled from TRBV20-1 and TRBJ2-7, and possibly TRBD1, on 6 matching bases. The CDR3 protein is CSARSRTGSYEQYF. Read as DNA, the sequence is TGCAGTGCTAGATCCCGAACAGGGAGCTACGAGCAGTACTTC.